Below are 29 T cell receptor beta chains sequenced from a single sample in a study of blood T cell repertoires in COVID-19. Profiled with immunoSEQ multiplex PCR; TCRdb holds only in-frame clones, not every one. This table holds 35,000 or so clones, almost 90% found once. Sequenced material: peripheral blood. The source of these receptors is a human donor in a cohort sampled during active COVID-19.

The chain joins TRBV7-6 to TRBJ2-2, with D unresolved. Trimming shortened V by 3 bases and J by 5 bases, and 7 bases separated the two germline ends. This CDR3 spans 13 amino acids. Germline assignment: CDR1 SGHVS and CDR2 FNYEAQ. The CDR3 nucleotides are TGTGCCAGCAGCTTTGCGGAAACCGGGGAGCTGTTTTTT. Protein: CASSFAETGELFF. Using reference TRBV7-6 and TRBJ2-2 for the parts outside the CDR3, the full variable domain is GAGVSQSPRYKVTKRGQDVALRCDPISGHVSLYWYRQALGQGPEFLTYFNYEAQQDKSGLPNDRFSAERPEGSISTLTIQRTEQRDSAMYRCASSFAETGELFFGEGSRLTVL.

The CDR3 spells CASRGQGEPGANVLTF. The DNA of the CDR3 is TGCGCCAGCAGGGGACAGGGGGAGCCTGGGGCCAACGTCCTGACTTTC. The V and J genes are TRBV10-2 and TRBJ2-6; 11 bases line up with TRBD1. In germline, CDR1 is WSHSY, CDR2 SAAADI. The CDR3 is made up of 16 amino acids. Trimming took 6 bases from V and 2 from J; bases not matched to a gene: 3.

The V gene is TRBV7-9, the J gene TRBJ2-2, with TRBD1 identical over 8 bases. The germline gives CDR1 SEHNR, CDR2 FQNEAQ (reference sequence). V lost 10 bases and J lost 1; bases outside the gene matches: 8. The CDR3 contains 15 residues. The CDR3 DNA is TGTGCCACCAAGGGACAGGCTGAGAACACCGGGGAGCTGTTTTTT. This sequence encodes CATKGQAENTGELFF.

This chain uses TRBV27 with TRBJ1-5, with D hard to call. The V and J ends lost 6 bases and 0 bases respectively, with 12 bases between them. From germline, CDR1 is MNHEY and CDR2 SMNVEV (reference sequence). The CDR3 is 15 residues long. This CDR3 is CASREGGYSNQPQHF. In DNA, the CDR3 is TGTGCCAGCAGGGAGGGTGGGTATAGCAATCAGCCCCAGCATTTT.

V usage is TRBV2 and J usage is TRBJ2-7; 10 bases are shared with TRBD2. J was trimmed by 0 bases and V by 9 bases; bases with no gene match: 11. Germline V gene data show CDR1 as SNHLY and CDR2 as FYNNEI. The CDR3 has 16 residues. CDR3 DNA sequence: TGTGCCAGTTGGGTAGCGGGAGGTGGTAGCTCCTACGAGCAGTACTTC. Amino acid sequence: CASWVAGGGSSYEQYF.

In its sample, this clone was seen once. The rearrangement uses TRBV6-5 and TRBJ2-1; 7 bases are a match to TRBD1. The V segment lost 8 bases and the J segment 6 bases; nucleotides outside the gene matches: 10. From germline, CDR1 is MNHEY and CDR2 SVGAGI. The CDR3 is 14 residues long. This CDR3 reads CASGRQGYVNEQFF. The CDR3 nucleotides read TGTGCCAGCGGCCGACAGGGTTATGTCAATGAGCAGTTCTTC.

This chain uses TRBV6-5 with TRBJ2-7; 8 nucleotides line up with TRBD1. The CDR3 covers 15 residues. The ends lost 0 bases at V and 2 bases at J; junction bases unmatched: 3. Germline V gene lookup returns CDR1 MNHEY and CDR2 SVGAGI. The CDR3 here is CASSYSGQGPYEQYF. CDR3 nucleotide sequence: TGTGCCAGCAGTTACTCTGGACAGGGACCCTACGAGCAGTACTTC.

The chain is built from TRBV19 and TRBJ2-5; a possible D gene is TRBD2 (6 bases). V was shortened by 4 bases and J by 1 base, with 10 bases between the two germline ends. This CDR3 has 14 residues. The germline V gene encodes CDR1 LNHDA and CDR2 SQIVND (reference sequence). The chain's CDR3 is CASSTGTSQETQYF. The CDR3 DNA reads TGTGCCAGTAGTACGGGGACTTCCCAAGAGACCCAGTACTTC.

As regards this clone: Germline is not matched at one junction end, which may reflect a read error. The V gene is TRBV13, the J gene TRBJ2-5; 8 bases agree with TRBD1. The CDR3 runs to 15 residues. Germline V lookup: CDR1 PRHDT, CDR2 FYEKMQ (reference sequence). As DNA, the CDR3 is TGTGCCAGCAGCCTAGGGGGGACAGGCCAAGAGACCCAGTACTTC. As protein: CASSLGGTGQETQYF.

A few counts support this clone. The chain couples TRBV10-3 to TRBJ2-1; 10 bases align to TRBD2. With 2 bases clipped from V and 7 bases from J, the junction kept 2 bases outside the gene matches. The CDR3 has 14 amino acids. Germline assignment: CDR1 ENHRY and CDR2 SYGVKD. The CDR3 nucleotides read TGTGCCATCAGTGAGGGACTAGCGGCAAATGAGCAGTTCTTC. Translating it yields CAISEGLAANEQFF.

This chain joins TRBV10-3 and TRBJ2-3; D not certain. Germline CDR1 ENHRY, CDR2 SYGVKD. The CDR3 length is 14 residues. V lost 3 bases, J lost 4 bases, and 11 bases lay in between. Here the CDR3 DNA reads TGTGCCATCAGTGATCCGGCGGCCGCAGATACGCAGTATTTT. This translates into CAISDPAAADTQYF.

This sequence joins TRBV12-5 and TRBJ2-5; D remains unclear. Looked up from germline, CDR1 is LGHNT and CDR2 is FRNRAP. There are 13 residues in the CDR3. V was trimmed by 1 base and J by 5 bases, leaving 8 bases between them. CDR3: CASGLAGAETQYF. In DNA, the CDR3 is TGTGCTAGTGGTTTGGCCGGTGCGGAGACCCAGTACTTC.

The table lists this clone with a count of one. CDR3 amino acids: CASSLDFLSHNEQFF. DNA for the CDR3: TGTGCCAGCAGCTTAGATTTTTTATCCCACAATGAGCAGTTCTTC. The chain recombines TRBV11-2 with TRBJ2-1; D gene unclear. This CDR3 spans 15 amino acids. Between the trimmed V and J ends, which lost 0 bases and 5 bases, there was a span of 11 bases. Germline CDR1 SGHAT, CDR2 FQNNGV.

This sequence joins TRBV29-1 and TRBJ1-1, with D maybe TRBD1 (6 bases). The CDR3 covers 14 residues. The V end was cut by 7 bases, the J end by 0 bases, with 15 bases between. Germline V gene lookup returns CDR1 SQVTM and CDR2 ANQGSEA. CDR3 loop: CSAPKTGLNTEAFF. CDR3 sequence (DNA): TGCAGCGCCCCAAAAACAGGGCTGAACACTGAAGCTTTCTTT.

The chain carries TRBV11-2 and TRBJ2-7, with D perhaps TRBD2 (6 bases). The CDR3 is made up of 16 amino acids. V dropped 5 bases and J dropped 2 bases, with 19 bases sitting between them. Germline CDR1 reads SGHAT; CDR2 reads FQNNGV. Here the CDR3 reads CASSPWAGTPTYEQYF. In DNA, the CDR3 is TGTGCCAGCAGCCCATGGGCCGGGACTCCTACCTACGAGCAGTACTTC.

The chain carries TRBV12-3 or TRBV12-4 and TRBJ1-2, with D maybe TRBD1 (5 bases). With 0 bases removed from V and 7 bases from J, the gap between germline ends came to 9 bases. The CDR3 is 13 residues long. CDR3 bases: TGTGCCAGCAGTTTAGCGGACATCGGTGGCTACACCTTC. Protein sequence: CASSLADIGGYTF.

The rearrangement joins TRBV7-8 to TRBJ2-1; D possibly corresponds to TRBD2 (5 bases). V shed 5 bases and J shed 3 bases, with 17 bases lying between them. This CDR3 region has 16 residues. Germline V gene data show CDR1 as SGHVS and CDR2 as FQNEAQ. As DNA, the CDR3 is TGTGCCAGCAGCCGAGATCGGGGTAATTTCTACAATGAGCAGTTCTTC. Translating it yields CASSRDRGNFYNEQFF.

The CDR3 region is CAWSVASKFRVSYNEQFF. In DNA, the CDR3 is TGTGCCTGGAGTGTGGCTAGCAAATTTCGGGTATCCTACAATGAGCAGTTCTTC. This chain links TRBV30 with TRBJ2-1; a possible D gene is TRBD2 (5 bases). The CDR3 runs 18 residues. Germline loops: CDR1 GTSNPN, CDR2 SVGIG (reference sequence). The V end lost 0 bases, the J end lost 1 base, and 19 bases lay between the germline ends.

The rearrangement uses TRBV6-1 and TRBJ2-7, with D possibly TRBD1 on 6 matching bases. The CDR3 consists of 15 residues. The ends were cut back, 2 bases at V and 2 bases at J, with 13 bases in the middle. CDR1 is MNHNS and CDR2 is SASEGT in the germline V gene. CDR3 DNA: TGTGCCAGCAGTGAAATCGGCAGGGGCCCCTACGAGCAGTACTTC. Encoded protein: CASSEIGRGPYEQYF.

V usage is TRBV7-9 and J usage is TRBJ1-3, with 7 nucleotides matching TRBD1. The CDR3 spans 15 residues. Trimming at V came to 9 bases and at J to 2 bases, leaving 10 bases not matched to a gene. Germline V gene data show CDR1 as SEHNR and CDR2 as FQNEAQ (reference sequence). The CDR3 DNA is TGTGCCAGTTCCCTGCAGGGGGTTGCTGGAAACACCATATATTTT. Translated, it gives CASSLQGVAGNTIYF.

In nucleotides, the CDR3 is TGTGCCAGCAGCGCGGGTCAGCCTGAAGCTTTCTTT. Amino acids: CASSAGQPEAFF. The chain carries TRBV7-9 and TRBJ1-1; D unclear. Germline V gives CDR1 SEHNR, CDR2 FQNEAQ (reference sequence). Trimming took off 5 bases at V and 6 bases at J, with 10 bases between the two ends. CDR3 length: 12 amino acids. Together with reference TRBV7-9 and TRBJ1-1, the CDR3 gives the full variable domain: DTGVSQNPRHKITKRGQNVTFRCDPISEHNRLYWYRQTLGQGPEFLTYFQNEAQLEKSRLLSDRFSAERPKGSFSTLEIQRTEQGDSAMYLCASSAGQPEAFFGQGTRLTVV.

The V call is TRBV9, the J call TRBJ2-5; D possibly corresponds to TRBD1 (5 bases). Trimming took off 0 bases at V and 7 bases at J, with 10 bases between the two ends. This CDR3 has 13 amino acids. Germline CDR1 is SGDLS and CDR2 is YYNGEE. The CDR3: CASSVAGQGTQYF. CDR3 coding DNA: TGTGCCAGCAGCGTAGCTGGGCAGGGGACCCAGTACTTC.

The chain recombines TRBV24-1 with TRBJ2-7; 8 bases are shared with TRBD2. This CDR3 is 16 amino acids long. The ends lost 4 bases at V and 6 bases at J; junction bases unmatched: 13. The V gene's germline CDR1 is KGHDR and CDR2 SFDVKD. CDR3 nucleotides: TGTGCCACCAGTGACGCAAGCGGGAGCGCCCTTTTCGAGCAGTACTTC. Its protein is CATSDASGSALFEQYF.

By share, this clone counts as medium-sized. The chain employs TRBV6-5 and TRBJ1-1; 8 positions agree with TRBD1. After removal of 2 bases from V and 11 bases from J, the junction contained 7 bases not matched to a gene. Germline V lookup: CDR1 MNHEY, CDR2 SVGAGI. The length of the CDR3 is 13 residues. The CDR3 region is CASSYGQGRGAFF. The CDR3 DNA reads TGTGCCAGCAGTTACGGACAGGGAAGGGGTGCTTTCTTT.

The CDR3 region has the DNA TGTGCCACCAGAACCGACAGGGGCGGGGAAGCTTTCTTT. Translated, it gives CATRTDRGGEAFF. The rearrangement uses TRBV24-1 and TRBJ1-1; 8 bases are a match to TRBD1. J was trimmed by 8 bases and V by 7 bases; bases with no gene match: 8. Germline V gene lookup returns CDR1 KGHDR and CDR2 SFDVKD. The CDR3 covers 13 residues.

The chain links TRBV28 to TRBJ2-3; 11 bases map to TRBD2. CDR1 MDHEN and CDR2 SYDVKM come from the germline V gene. The CDR3 length is 17 residues. The ends lost 7 bases at V and 5 bases at J; junction bases unmatched: 14. CDR3 sequence (DNA): TGTGCCAGCACACAAGACCTAGCGGGAGGAGTTGTAGATACGCAGTATTTT. This codes for CASTQDLAGGVVDTQYF. The variable domain in full, with the rest retrieved from reference TRBV28 and TRBJ2-3, is DVKVTQSSRYLVKRTGEKVFLECVQDMDHENMFWYRQDPGLGLRLIYFSYDVKMKEKGDIPEGYSVSREKKERFSLILESASTNQTSMYLCASTQDLAGGVVDTQYFGPGTRLTVL.

This clone was counted a single time. J is TRBJ2-7 and V is TRBV10-1; D possibly corresponds to TRBD2 (5 bases). Trimming cost V 0 bases and J 2 bases, with 8 bases left between them. The germline V gene encodes CDR1 WNHNN and CDR2 SYGVQD (reference sequence). CDR3 length: 14 amino acids. The chain's CDR3 is CASSESTGTYEQYF. The DNA of the CDR3 is TGCGCCAGCAGTGAGTCGACGGGGACCTACGAGCAGTACTTC.

V usage is TRBV18 and J usage is TRBJ1-2; no reliable D call. V gave up 3 bases and J gave up 0 bases, with 5 bases separating them. The CDR3 totals 13 residues. From germline, CDR1 is KGHSH and CDR2 LQKENI. This chain's CDR3 is CASSPRANYGYTF. The DNA of the CDR3 is TGTGCCAGCTCACCCCGCGCTAACTATGGCTACACCTTC.

The J gene is TRBJ1-4, the V gene TRBV5-1; 7 bases match TRBD1. The CDR3 loop spans 15 amino acids. Germline values: CDR1 SGHRS, CDR2 YFSETQ. V trimming: 4 bases; J trimming: 7 bases; junction bases outside the gene matches: 10. CDR3 coding DNA: TGCGCCAGCAGCCCCGACAGGGTTTCGGGTGAAAAACTGTTTTTT. This sequence encodes CASSPDRVSGEKLFF.